The source of this T cell receptor (beta chain) is a study of brain T cells in children with intractable seizures. Overall study findings and caveats: Only CDR3 sequence similarity suggested viral specificity, without known HCMV serostatus.

As concerns this clone: Its target is unknown.

Produced via immunoSEQ multiplex PCR; TCRdb's table is partial and in-frame only. The sample has about 350,000 clones; approximately 93% are singletons. The V and J ends lost 6 bases and 4 bases, in that order; junction bases with no gene match: 11. Per germline, CDR1 SGHAT and CDR2 FQDESV (reference sequence). CDR3 length: 16 residues. Time point specified: blood from clinic visit 5 months post-surgery; TSC patient then seizure free. Surgery cases with the highest brain T cell transcript signatures were chosen for sequencing. At least one anti-epileptic drug was given before surgery. The sequencing here drew on peripheral blood, taken approximately 5 months after surgery. The TCR sequence derives from a boy under two years old with tuberous sclerosis and intractable seizures. The chain uses TRBV11-1 and TRBJ2-3, with 9 bases identical to TRBD1. In nucleotides, the CDR3 is TGTGCCAGCAGGATAGCCCGGGACAGGGAGGCAGATACGCAGTATTTT. Protein sequence: CASRIARDREADTQYF.